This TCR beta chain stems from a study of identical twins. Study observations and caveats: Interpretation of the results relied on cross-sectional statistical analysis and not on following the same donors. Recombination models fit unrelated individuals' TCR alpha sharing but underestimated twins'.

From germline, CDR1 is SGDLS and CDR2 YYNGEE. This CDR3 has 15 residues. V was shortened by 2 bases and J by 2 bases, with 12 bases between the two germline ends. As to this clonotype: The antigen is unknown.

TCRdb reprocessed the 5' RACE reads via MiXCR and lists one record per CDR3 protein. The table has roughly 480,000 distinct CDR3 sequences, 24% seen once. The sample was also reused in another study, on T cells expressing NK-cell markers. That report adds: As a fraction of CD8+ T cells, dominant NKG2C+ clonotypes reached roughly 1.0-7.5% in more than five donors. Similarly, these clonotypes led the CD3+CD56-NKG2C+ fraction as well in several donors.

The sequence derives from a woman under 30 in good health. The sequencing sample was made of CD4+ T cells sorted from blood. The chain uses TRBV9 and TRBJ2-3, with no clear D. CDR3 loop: CASSVGIRPTDTQYF. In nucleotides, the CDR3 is TGTGCCAGCAGCGTGGGAATCAGGCCCACAGATACGCAGTATTTT.